This TCR beta chain derives from a study of T cells in localized non-small cell lung cancer. Overall study findings and caveats: In adjacent lung, a median roughly 53 of the top 100 tumor clones were found.

In its sample, this clone was seen a few times. Its specificity is unknown. CDR3 length equals 13 residues. Germline V gene sequence: CDR1 SGHNT, CDR2 YENEEA. V was trimmed by 4 bases and J by 7 bases, leaving 8 bases between them. Profiling relied on immunoSEQ multiplex PCR, and the TCRdb table lists in-frame clones only, not all of them. Of about 52,000 clones listed, about 88% are singletons. The chain has TRBV11-3 and TRBJ1-6; no clear D. The specimen was PBMCs, collected before any cancer treatment. This TCR came from a female donor with stage II lung adenocarcinoma. CDR3 amino acids: CASSWDRNSPLHF. Written as DNA, the CDR3 is TGTGCCAGCAGCTGGGATCGGAATTCACCCCTCCACTTT.